This T cell receptor (beta chain) was retrieved from a study of T-cell memory formation after mild COVID-19. The CDR3 loop spans 14 amino acids. V was trimmed by 2 bases and J by 9 bases, leaving 14 bases between them. Each CDR3 protein gets one entry after TCRdb re-called the 5' RACE reads with MiXCR. The data show about 350,000 distinct CDR3 sequences, roughly an eighth seen once. The rearrangement joins TRBV12-3 or TRBV12-4 to TRBJ1-5; possible D gene TRBD1, 5 bases. This TCR was sampled from a man between 18 and 35 years old who had mild COVID-19 (a few samples of this study predate the infection). Cell type and time point are not known. The sequencing input was PBMCs or a T cell subset sorted from them (not recorded which). CDR3 DNA: TGTGCCAGCAGTTTACCCGGGGGGTCAGGGCCCCAGCATTTT. Translated: CASSLPGGSGPQHF.